These 24 T cell receptor beta chains were sequenced from one sample in a study of cytomegalovirus exposure and HLA in healthy donors. The PCR was carried out with 60 Vbeta primers and 13 Jbeta primers. Sequenced by immunoSEQ multiplex PCR; TCRdb stores in-frame clones only, minus some. Among over 150,000 clones listed, 68% were seen once. Sequencing was carried out using PBMCs. The receptors here all came from a woman aged 18-29 years in good health and CMV-seropositive.

The rearrangement joins TRBV18 to TRBJ1-1; D gene uncertain. This CDR3 region has 14 residues. CDR1 is KGHSH and CDR2 is LQKENI in the germline V gene. Trimming removed 1 base from V and 3 bases from J, with 9 bases in between. The CDR3 DNA sequence: TGTGCCAGCTCACCACTCCCGTCGGACACTGAAGCTTTCTTT. Translation: CASSPLPSDTEAFF.

This clone showed up just once. V is TRBV6-5 and J is TRBJ2-7; D unclear. Germline loops: CDR1 MNHEY, CDR2 SVGAGI. The CDR3 is 13 amino acids. V was shortened by 7 bases and J by 4 bases, with 14 bases between the two germline ends. CDR3 sequence reads: CASNEMASYEQYF. The DNA of the CDR3 is TGTGCCAGCAACGAAATGGCTTCGTACGAGCAGTACTTC.

V usage is TRBV11-2 and J usage is TRBJ2-2, with TRBD2 matching 10 bases. The V segment lost 4 bases and the J segment 2 bases; nucleotides outside the gene matches: 1. The length of the CDR3 is 15 residues. Germline loops: CDR1 SGHAT, CDR2 FQNNGV. The CDR3 bases are TGTGCCAGCAGCTGGACTAGCGGAAACACCGGGGAGCTGTTTTTT. Translating it yields CASSWTSGNTGELFF.

This chain connects TRBV6-1 to TRBJ1-1; 7 bases are a match to TRBD1. This CDR3 contains 14 residues. V shed 7 bases and J 0 bases; nucleotides not matched to a gene: 5. CDR1 MNHNS and CDR2 SASEGT come from the germline V gene. CDR3 sequence (DNA): TGTGCCAGCAAACCGACAGGGTTGAACACTGAAGCTTTCTTT. It yields the protein CASKPTGLNTEAFF.

The V gene is TRBV7-2, the J gene TRBJ2-7, with D uncertain. Germline-derived CDR1 and CDR2 are SGHTA and FQGNSA. V lost 5 bases and J lost 2, with 13 bases in between. The CDR3 loop spans 14 amino acids. The CDR3, as DNA: TGTGCCAGCAGCCCCACTTATGGGCCCTACGAGCAGTACTTC. This codes for CASSPTYGPYEQYF.

There are a few counts of this clone. The rearrangement links TRBV19 to TRBJ2-1; 7 bases are a match to TRBD2. The CDR3 has 18 amino acids. Trimming at V came to 2 bases and at J to 4 bases, leaving 14 bases not matched to a gene. Germline V CDR1 and CDR2: LNHDA, SQIVND (reference sequence). CDR3 loop: CASSITVGASGVYNEQFF. CDR3 in DNA: TGTGCCAGTAGTATAACGGTCGGAGCGAGCGGGGTATACAATGAGCAGTTCTTC.

The chain recombines TRBV27 with TRBJ1-6, with 9 bases that match TRBD1. The CDR3 totals 16 residues. CDR1 and CDR2 from the germline V gene are MNHEY and SMNVEV (reference sequence). V lost 5 bases, J lost 10 bases, and 12 bases stayed unmatched. Here the CDR3 reads CASSLSPGQGSSPLHF. DNA of the CDR3: TGTGCCAGCAGTCTAAGTCCGGGACAGGGTAGCTCACCCCTCCACTTT.

This clone was detected only a few times. V usage is TRBV5-1 and J usage is TRBJ1-6; TRBD1 might be the D (6 bases). The V gene's germline CDR1 is SGHRS and CDR2 YFSETQ. With 7 bases removed from V and 6 bases from J, the gap between germline ends came to 14 bases. The CDR3 totals 14 residues. The CDR3 here is CASHTGYVNSPLHF. DNA of the CDR3: TGCGCCAGCCATACAGGGTACGTTAATTCACCCCTCCACTTT.

The rearrangement joins TRBV29-1 to TRBJ2-1; D is unresolved. The CDR3 is 14 amino acids. The germline V and J ends were trimmed by 6 bases and 2 bases, with 14 bases remaining between them. The germline gives CDR1 SQVTM, CDR2 ANQGSEA. The CDR3 DNA sequence: TGCAGCGTCGCCTCTGGAAGCGCCTACAATGAGCAGTTCTTC. Protein product: CSVASGSAYNEQFF.

This clone was seen only once. Other DNA sequences in this specimen translate into the identical CDR3. The rearrangement links TRBV5-1 to TRBJ1-2, with 7 bases identical to TRBD1. The CDR3 has 15 residues. Per the germline V gene, CDR1 is SGHRS and CDR2 is YFSETQ. Trimming at V came to 5 bases and at J to 6 bases, leaving 13 bases not matched to a gene. The CDR3 here is CASSTGQEALNGYTF. CDR3 DNA sequence: TGCGCCAGCAGTACCGGACAGGAGGCGTTAAATGGCTACACCTTC.

J is TRBJ2-2 and V is TRBV27; 7 nucleotides align to TRBD2. J was trimmed by 5 bases and V by 1 base; bases with no gene match: 7. Per germline, CDR1 MNHEY and CDR2 SMNVEV (reference sequence). The CDR3 is 16 residues long. This CDR3 reads CASSLLWEGRTGELFF. CDR3 DNA: TGTGCCAGCAGTTTATTGTGGGAGGGCCGAACCGGGGAGCTGTTTTTT.

This clone was seen a few times. This sequence joins TRBV5-4 and TRBJ1-1, with D unclear. Trimming took off 0 bases at V and 3 bases at J, with 12 bases between the two ends. This CDR3 contains 15 residues. Germline V lookup: CDR1 SGHNT, CDR2 YYREEE (reference sequence). This CDR3 reads CASSLDPNGDTEAFF. The CDR3 coding sequence is TGTGCCAGCAGCTTGGATCCCAACGGAGACACTGAAGCTTTCTTT.

The V gene is TRBV6-1, the J gene TRBJ2-2; the match to TRBD1 covers 8 bases. J gave up 1 base and V 4 bases, and 2 bases lay outside the gene matches. CDR1 is MNHNS, CDR2 SASEGT, per germline. The CDR3 is 15 residues long. CDR3 protein: CASSGTGGNTGELFF. Written as DNA, the CDR3 is TGTGCCAGCAGTGGTACAGGGGGGAACACCGGGGAGCTGTTTTTT.

The rearrangement joins TRBV6-5 to TRBJ2-7, with D possibly TRBD2 on 6 matching bases. V lost 2 bases, J lost 5 bases, and 16 bases lay in between. Germline lookup yields CDR1 MNHEY and CDR2 SVGAGI. This CDR3 has 15 residues. CDR3 coding DNA: TGTGCCAGCAGTTACGACGGGGGAAAGGCAGACGAGCAGTACTTC. Its protein is CASSYDGGKADEQYF.

The chain uses TRBV7-9 and TRBJ2-7; 7 bases are shared with TRBD1. CDR3 size: 15 residues. With 4 bases clipped from V and 2 bases from J, the junction kept 8 bases outside the gene matches. From germline, CDR1 is SEHNR and CDR2 FQNEAQ (reference sequence). CDR3 amino acids: CASSSPDRHTYEQYF. The CDR3, as DNA: TGTGCCAGCAGCTCACCGGACAGGCATACCTACGAGCAGTACTTC.

This clone has only a few counts. The same CDR3 is also encoded by other DNA sequences in this sample. The chain carries TRBV7-8 and TRBJ1-2; D remains unclear. Trimming pared 5 bases from V and 1 base from J, leaving 8 bases between. Germline CDR1 is SGHVS and CDR2 is FQNEAQ. This CDR3 is 13 amino acids long. CDR3 nucleotides: TGTGCCAGCAGCCCCCGAGTTAACTATGGCTACACCTTC. This translates into CASSPRVNYGYTF.

The CDR3 nucleotides read TGTGCCAGCAGTGGGCCCCAACGTGCTTTCTTT. Its translation is CASSGPQRAFF. The chain is built from TRBV27 and TRBJ1-1, with D unclear. CDR3 length: 11 amino acids. V dropped 5 bases and J dropped 11 bases, with 12 bases sitting between them. Germline lookup yields CDR1 MNHEY and CDR2 SMNVEV (reference sequence).

The chain links TRBV18 to TRBJ2-4, with 8 nucleotides matching TRBD1. Germline CDR1 is KGHSH and CDR2 is LQKENI. This CDR3 is 18 amino acids long. V trimming: 6 bases; J trimming: 1 base; junction bases outside the gene matches: 14. CDR3 sequence (DNA): TGTGCCAGCTCCCTCTGGGGACAGGAGGGGTATGCCAAAAACATTCAGTACTTC. It translates to CASSLWGQEGYAKNIQYF.

This sequence joins TRBV6-5 and TRBJ1-1; TRBD1 matches 7 bases. CDR1 is MNHEY and CDR2 is SVGAGI in the germline V gene. CDR3 size: 14 residues. V lost 7 bases, J lost 0 bases, and 5 bases stayed unmatched. The CDR3 is CASKPTGLNTEAFF. The CDR3 DNA reads TGTGCCAGCAAACCGACAGGGTTGAACACTGAAGCTTTCTTT.

This chain connects TRBV19 to TRBJ2-2, with TRBD1 matching 7 bases. Germline values: CDR1 LNHDA, CDR2 SQIVND (reference sequence). The trim removed 4 bases at V and 4 bases at J, leaving 6 bases unmatched. The CDR3 is 15 residues long. The CDR3 loop is CASSNGQDLTGELFF. The CDR3 bases are TGTGCCAGTAGTAACGGACAGGACCTCACCGGGGAGCTGTTTTTT. The full variable domain, rest sourced from reference TRBV19 and TRBJ2-2, is DGGITQSPKYLFRKEGQNVTLSCEQNLNHDAMYWYRQDPGQGLRLIYYSQIVNDFQKGDIAEGYSVSREKKESFPLTVTSAQKNPTAFYLCASSNGQDLTGELFFGEGSRLTVL.

This chain links TRBV28 with TRBJ1-6; tentative D call: TRBD1 (6 bases). The CDR3 spans 14 residues. Trimming left V 7 bases short and J 9 bases short, with 16 bases between. Germline lookup yields CDR1 MDHEN and CDR2 SYDVKM. DNA for the CDR3: TGTGCCAGCACCATGGATCAGGGGTCTTCACCCCTCCACTTT. Its translation is CASTMDQGSSPLHF.

This clone was found a few times. The genes are TRBV25-1 and TRBJ2-7, with D possibly matching TRBD2 (6 bases). The CDR3 extends over 18 amino acids. Per germline, CDR1 MGHDK and CDR2 SYGVNS. Trimming removed 1 base from V and 6 bases from J, with 25 bases in between. In DNA, the CDR3 is TGTGCCAGCAGTGAATTGGGTCTCGCGGGACCTTCTTATGGCGAGCAGTACTTC. It yields the protein CASSELGLAGPSYGEQYF.

The V gene is TRBV6-5, the J gene TRBJ2-5; TRBD1 aligns across 7 bases. Trimming at V came to 4 bases and at J to 6 bases, leaving 14 bases not matched to a gene. Germline V gene data show CDR1 as MNHEY and CDR2 as SVGAGI. The CDR3 has 16 amino acids. As DNA, the CDR3 is TGTGCCAGCAGTTCCGTATCCCAGACAGGGTCGAAGACCCAGTACTTC. It yields the protein CASSSVSQTGSKTQYF.

This chain connects TRBV2 to TRBJ2-7; the match to TRBD1 covers 11 bases. The CDR3 extends over 13 amino acids. J was trimmed by 5 bases and V by 11 bases; bases with no gene match: 8. Germline assignment: CDR1 SNHLY and CDR2 FYNNEI. CDR3 sequence (DNA): TGTGCCTCTCGGACAGGGGGCAGGGACGAGCAGTACTTC. It is translated as CASRTGGRDEQYF.